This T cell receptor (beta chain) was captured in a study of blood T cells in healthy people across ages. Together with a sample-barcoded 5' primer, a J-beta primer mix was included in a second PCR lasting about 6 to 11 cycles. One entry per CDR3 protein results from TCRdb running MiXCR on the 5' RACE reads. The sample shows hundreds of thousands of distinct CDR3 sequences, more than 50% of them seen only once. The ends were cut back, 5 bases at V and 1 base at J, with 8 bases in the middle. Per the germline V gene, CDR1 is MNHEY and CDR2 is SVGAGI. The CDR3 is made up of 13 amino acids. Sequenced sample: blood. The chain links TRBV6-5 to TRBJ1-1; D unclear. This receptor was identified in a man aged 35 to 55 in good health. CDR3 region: CASSVKRNTEAFF. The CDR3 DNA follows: TGTGCCAGCAGTGTAAAAAGGAACACTGAAGCTTTCTTT.